A single T cell receptor (beta chain) is shown here with its context. Its target is not known. TCRdb keeps only in-frame clones here, not all; method: immunoSEQ multiplex PCR. This table holds fewer than 85,000 clones, roughly 77% found once. The data belong to a study of cytotoxic CD8 clonotypes in ibrutinib-treated CLL. Study-level findings and limits: Clonality went up at ibrutinib response and then declined back toward baseline at progression.

The CDR3 is made up of 15 amino acids. V was cut by 2 bases and J by 0 bases, with 12 bases left in between. Looked up from germline, CDR1 is SGHDT and CDR2 is YYEEEE. This specimen was PBMCs, taken after 12 months of ibrutinib treatment. This sequence originates from a human donor with chronic lymphocytic leukemia. This rearrangement joins TRBV5-6 to TRBJ2-7, with D uncertain. The DNA for the CDR3 is TGTGCCAGCAGCTTATTGGGCGGAATCTCCTACGAGCAGTACTTC. Its translation: CASSLLGGISYEQYF. The whole variable domain, remainder taken from reference TRBV5-6 and TRBJ2-7, is DAGVTQSPTHLIKTRGQQVTLRCSPKSGHDTVSWYQQALGQGPQFIFQYYEEEERQRGNFPDRFSGHQFPNYSSELNVNALLLGDSALYLCASSLLGGISYEQYFGPGTRLTVT.